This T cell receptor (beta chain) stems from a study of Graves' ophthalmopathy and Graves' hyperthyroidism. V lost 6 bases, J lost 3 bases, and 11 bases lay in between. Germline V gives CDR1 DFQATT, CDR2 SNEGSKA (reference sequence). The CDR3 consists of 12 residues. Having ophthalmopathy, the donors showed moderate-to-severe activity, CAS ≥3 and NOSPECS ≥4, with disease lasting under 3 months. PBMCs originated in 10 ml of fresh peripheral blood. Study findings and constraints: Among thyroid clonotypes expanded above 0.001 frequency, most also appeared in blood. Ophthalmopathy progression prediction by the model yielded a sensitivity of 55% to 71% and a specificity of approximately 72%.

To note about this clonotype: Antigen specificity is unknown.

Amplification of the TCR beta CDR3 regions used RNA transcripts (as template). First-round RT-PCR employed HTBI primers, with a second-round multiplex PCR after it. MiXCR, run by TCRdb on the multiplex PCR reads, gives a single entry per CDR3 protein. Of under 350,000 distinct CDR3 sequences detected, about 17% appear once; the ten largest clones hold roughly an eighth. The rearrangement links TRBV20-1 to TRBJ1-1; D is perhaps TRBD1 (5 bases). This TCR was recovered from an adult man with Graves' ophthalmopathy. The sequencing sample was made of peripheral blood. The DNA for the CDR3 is TGCAGTGCCCCGCGGGGGGACACTGAAGCTTTCTTT. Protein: CSAPRGDTEAFF.